Presented here are 26 T cell receptor beta chains from one specimen sequenced in a study of brain T cells in children with intractable seizures. Using immunoSEQ multiplex PCR, the repertoire was profiled, and TCRdb retains in-frame clones only, with some absent. The sample holds about 340,000 clones; about 94% are singletons and the top ten take about 5.8%. The time point here: blood from clinic visit 5 months post-surgery; TSC patient then seizure free. The specimen was peripheral blood, collected about 5 months after surgery. The receptor set was obtained from a boy under three years old with tuberous sclerosis and intractable seizures.

V gene TRBV7-2 combines with J gene TRBJ1-2; D remains ambiguous. CDR1 and CDR2 (germline): SGHTA, FQGNSA. This CDR3 spans 14 amino acids. Trimming stripped 0 bases from V and 4 bases from J, with 9 bases between. The CDR3 spells CASSLADSSYGYTF. The CDR3 DNA is TGTGCCAGCAGCTTAGCAGACTCTTCCTATGGCTACACCTTC.

DNA of the CDR3: TGTGCCAGCAGCCCAGAGGGGACAACAGCTTACGAGCAGTACTTC. Its translation: CASSPEGTTAYEQYF. The J gene is TRBJ2-7, the V gene TRBV9, with a possible D match to TRBD1 (6 bases). Germline assignment: CDR1 SGDLS and CDR2 YYNGEE. This CDR3 is built from 15 residues. V was pared by 4 bases and J by 4 bases, with 18 bases between.

The rearrangement uses TRBV6-5 and TRBJ1-1, with no clear D. The length of the CDR3 is 14 residues. Trimming removed 6 bases at V and 1 base at J, with 12 bases between. Germline V CDR1 and CDR2: MNHEY, SVGAGI. CDR3 protein: CASSLSGKNTEAFF. The CDR3 bases are TGTGCCAGCAGCCTTTCTGGCAAGAACACTGAAGCTTTCTTT.

This chain links TRBV9 with TRBJ2-2; possible D gene TRBD1, 5 bases. This CDR3 region has 15 residues. Trimming took 3 bases from V and 0 from J, leaving 9 bases between them. Germline CDR1 and CDR2: SGDLS and YYNGEE. CDR3: CASSAETANTGELFF. The CDR3 DNA sequence: TGTGCCAGCAGCGCCGAGACAGCGAACACCGGGGAGCTGTTTTTT. Supplemented by reference TRBV9 and TRBJ2-2, the full variable domain reads DSGVTQTPKHLITATGQRVTLRCSPRSGDLSVYWYQQSLDQGLQFLIQYYNGEERAKGNILERFSAQQFPDLHSELNLSSLELGDSALYFCASSAETANTGELFFGEGSRLTVL.

The chain employs TRBV30 and TRBJ2-5; D might be TRBD1 (5 bases). Germline CDR1 is GTSNPN and CDR2 is SVGIG (reference sequence). The CDR3 has 15 amino acids. Trimming left V 2 bases short and J 5 bases short, with 18 bases between. The CDR3 reads CAWSLSGAATETQYF. DNA of the CDR3: TGTGCCTGGAGTCTTTCTGGGGCGGCCACGGAGACCCAGTACTTC.

The chain couples TRBV3-1 (or the pseudogene TRBV3-2) to TRBJ2-5; 7 bases match TRBD2. V lost 2 bases, J lost 5 bases, and 11 bases stayed unmatched. This CDR3 has 16 amino acids. Looked up from germline, CDR1 is LGHDT and CDR2 is YNNKEL (reference sequence). The CDR3 loop is CASSQPHGAGVETQYF. The CDR3 DNA follows: TGTGCCAGCAGCCAACCACACGGGGCGGGGGTCGAGACCCAGTACTTC.

The V and J genes are TRBV3-1 (or the pseudogene TRBV3-2) and TRBJ2-3, with D uncertain. V lost 5 bases and J 0 bases, leaving 9 bases between the germline ends. The germline V gene has CDR1 LGHDT and CDR2 YNNKEL (reference sequence). The CDR3 covers 14 residues. DNA of the CDR3: TGTGCCAGCAGCTTTATAATTAGCACAGATACGCAGTATTTT. Its protein is CASSFIISTDTQYF.

The chain is built from TRBV6-5 and TRBJ1-1; 8 nucleotides match TRBD1. The CDR3 contains 14 residues. Germline CDR1 and CDR2: MNHEY and SVGAGI. Losses at the gene ends were 6 bases for V and 6 bases for J; bases not matched to a gene: 9. CDR3 coding DNA: TGTGCCAGCAGACGAATCTCGACAGGGGCTGAAGCTTTCTTT. Amino acids: CASRRISTGAEAFF.

The V gene is TRBV7-6, the J gene TRBJ1-1, with D unresolved. The germline V and J ends were trimmed by 2 bases and 1 base, with 5 bases remaining between them. CDR1 is SGHVS, CDR2 FNYEAQ, per germline. This CDR3 is built from 13 residues. CDR3 region: CASSLLSNTEAFF. CDR3 coding DNA: TGTGCCAGCAGCTTATTATCGAACACTGAAGCTTTCTTT.

This clone was seen a single time. V usage is TRBV10-1 and J usage is TRBJ2-7, with 10 bases matching TRBD1. Trimming at V came to 0 bases and at J to 5 bases, leaving 4 bases not matched to a gene. The CDR3 is 15 residues long. Germline CDR1 and CDR2: WNHNN and SYGVQD (reference sequence). This CDR3 reads CASSESWGQGNEQYF. DNA for the CDR3: TGCGCCAGCAGTGAGTCGTGGGGACAGGGGAACGAGCAGTACTTC.

V gene TRBV11-2 combines with J gene TRBJ2-7, with TRBD2 matching 7 bases. The V and J ends lost 5 bases and 2 bases, in that order; junction bases with no gene match: 9. Germline V gene lookup returns CDR1 SGHAT and CDR2 FQNNGV. This CDR3 comprises 15 residues. The CDR3 sequence: CASSLGEGSPYEQYF. The CDR3 nucleotides read TGTGCCAGCAGCCTAGGGGAGGGGAGCCCCTACGAGCAGTACTTC.

The chain carries TRBV7-9 and TRBJ2-3; TRBD2 agrees at 7 bases. Germline values: CDR1 SEHNR, CDR2 FQNEAQ (reference sequence). The CDR3 length is 16 residues. Trimming cost V 3 bases and J 6 bases; bases outside gene matches: 12. The DNA of the CDR3 is TGTGCCAGCAGCTTCGAAGCTGGACTAGATCACGATACGCAGTATTTT. Translated: CASSFEAGLDHDTQYF.

This chain links TRBV5-6 with TRBJ2-7; the D gene is possibly TRBD1 (6 bases). Per germline, CDR1 SGHDT and CDR2 YYEEEE. Trimming took off 0 bases at V and 7 bases at J, with 17 bases between the two ends. The CDR3 loop spans 15 amino acids. The CDR3 nucleotides read TGTGCCAGCAGCTTGGGCCCGACAGGTATTGGAGAGCAGTACTTC. Residues: CASSLGPTGIGEQYF.

The chain carries TRBV27 and TRBJ2-2; TRBD1 matches 8 bases. The germline CDR1 and CDR2 sequences are MNHEY and SMNVEV (reference sequence). J lost 2 bases, V lost 5 bases, and 4 bases had no gene match. The CDR3 length is 15 residues. The CDR3 loop is CASSTGQGNTGELFF. The CDR3 region has the DNA TGTGCCAGCAGTACCGGACAGGGTAACACCGGGGAGCTGTTTTTT.

In the case of this clone: An end of the junction does not agree with germline; a read error may underlie this. The chain's CDR3 is CASSSKTGSEQYF. CDR3 bases: TGTGCTAGCAGCTCAAAAACAGGGTCCGAGCAGTACTTC. The chain uses TRBV7-7 and TRBJ2-7, with D possibly being TRBD1 (6 bases). Germline V CDR1 and CDR2: SSHAT, FNYEAQ (reference sequence). This CDR3 has 13 residues.

The chain is built from TRBV30 and TRBJ2-1; D tentatively reads TRBD1 or TRBD2 (6 bases each). Germline V gene lookup returns CDR1 GTSNPN and CDR2 SVGIG (reference sequence). CDR3 length: 14 residues. V was clipped by 2 bases and J by 6 bases, with 14 bases between them. The CDR3 DNA reads TGTGCCTGGAGTCCCGGGGGCGGTGGCAATGAGCAGTTCTTC. This codes for CAWSPGGGGNEQFF.

V usage is TRBV5-1 and J usage is TRBJ1-2; TRBD1 agrees at 7 bases. The CDR3 totals 16 residues. CDR1 is SGHRS and CDR2 is YFSETQ in the germline V gene. The V segment lost 0 bases and the J segment 4 bases; nucleotides outside the gene matches: 9. CDR3 loop: CASSLGLRGRTYGYTF. CDR3 nucleotide sequence: TGCGCCAGCAGCTTGGGCCTAAGGGGGCGCACCTATGGCTACACCTTC.

This chain joins TRBV6-1 and TRBJ2-4, with D maybe TRBD2 (5 bases). CDR3 size: 15 residues. Germline V gene sequence: CDR1 MNHNS, CDR2 SASEGT. Deletions cut 3 bases from V and 3 bases from J, with 12 bases between. As DNA, the CDR3 is TGTGCCAGCAGTGACAGCGGTTACGGCAAAAACATTCAGTACTTC. This gives the protein CASSDSGYGKNIQYF.

The J gene is TRBJ2-2, the V gene TRBV5-6; 8 bases are shared with TRBD2. V was clipped by 0 bases and J by 2 bases; unmatched bases: 3. This CDR3 is built from 16 residues. Germline values: CDR1 SGHDT, CDR2 YYEEEE. CDR3 coding DNA: TGTGCCAGCAGCTTGGTAGCGGGGATTAACACCGGGGAGCTGTTTTTT. Translation: CASSLVAGINTGELFF.

The rearrangement uses TRBV18 and TRBJ2-7, with 9 nucleotides matching TRBD1. Germline V CDR1 and CDR2: KGHSH, LQKENI. The CDR3 extends over 15 amino acids. Germline trimming cut 1 base from V and 7 bases from J; bases unmatched to any gene: 8. CDR3 coding DNA: TGTGCCAGCTCACCACTCGGGGAGACAGGGGGGGAGCAGTACTTC. Its translation: CASSPLGETGGEQYF.

The chain is built from TRBV6-5 and TRBJ2-1, with D possibly TRBD2 on 6 matching bases. The V gene's germline CDR1 is MNHEY and CDR2 SVGAGI. The CDR3 covers 15 residues. V lost 5 bases, J lost 1 base, and 12 bases lay in between. The CDR3 loop reads CASSPDGGSYNEQFF. CDR3 nucleotide sequence: TGTGCCAGCAGTCCCGACGGGGGATCCTACAATGAGCAGTTCTTC.

This chain uses TRBV7-3 with TRBJ2-1, with 9 bases that match TRBD2. CDR3 length: 14 residues. The trim removed 5 bases at V and 9 bases at J, leaving 8 bases unmatched. Germline lookup yields CDR1 SGHTA and CDR2 FQGTGA. The CDR3 spells CASSRTGTSLEQFF. CDR3 sequence (DNA): TGTGCCAGCAGCCGCACCGGGACTAGCCTTGAGCAGTTCTTC.

J is TRBJ1-1 and V is TRBV11-3, with D uncertain. CDR1 SGHNT and CDR2 YENEEA come from the germline V gene. V lost 3 bases, J lost 1 base, and 6 bases lay in between. This CDR3 spans 13 amino acids. CDR3 nucleotides: TGTGCCAGCAGCTTTTCCAGGAACACTGAAGCTTTCTTT. Protein sequence: CASSFSRNTEAFF.

This rearrangement joins TRBV28 to TRBJ1-2; no firm D call. CDR3 length: 12 amino acids. Germline CDR1 MDHEN, CDR2 SYDVKM. Trimming cost V 6 bases and J 5 bases, with 10 bases left between them. The CDR3 nucleotides are TGTGCCAGCAGCCACGAAGGATATGGCTACACCTTC. This translates into CASSHEGYGYTF.

This chain uses TRBV9 with TRBJ2-3; 9 bases line up with TRBD2. The length of the CDR3 is 16 residues. CDR1 is SGDLS and CDR2 is YYNGEE in the germline V gene. Trimming took 0 bases from V and 0 from J; bases not matched to a gene: 2. As DNA, the CDR3 is TGTGCCAGCAGCGTAGCTAGCGGGACCAGCACAGATACGCAGTATTTT. Protein: CASSVASGTSTDTQYF.

About this clone: The sample carries other DNA sequences with the same CDR3. The chain recombines TRBV19 with TRBJ2-7; 7 nucleotides align to TRBD1. Germline lookup yields CDR1 LNHDA and CDR2 SQIVND (reference sequence). V lost 0 bases and J lost 4; bases outside the gene matches: 0. The CDR3 is made up of 13 amino acids. The CDR3 coding sequence is TGTGCCAGTAGTATAGACAGGGGGTACGAGCAGTACTTC. This encodes CASSIDRGYEQYF.